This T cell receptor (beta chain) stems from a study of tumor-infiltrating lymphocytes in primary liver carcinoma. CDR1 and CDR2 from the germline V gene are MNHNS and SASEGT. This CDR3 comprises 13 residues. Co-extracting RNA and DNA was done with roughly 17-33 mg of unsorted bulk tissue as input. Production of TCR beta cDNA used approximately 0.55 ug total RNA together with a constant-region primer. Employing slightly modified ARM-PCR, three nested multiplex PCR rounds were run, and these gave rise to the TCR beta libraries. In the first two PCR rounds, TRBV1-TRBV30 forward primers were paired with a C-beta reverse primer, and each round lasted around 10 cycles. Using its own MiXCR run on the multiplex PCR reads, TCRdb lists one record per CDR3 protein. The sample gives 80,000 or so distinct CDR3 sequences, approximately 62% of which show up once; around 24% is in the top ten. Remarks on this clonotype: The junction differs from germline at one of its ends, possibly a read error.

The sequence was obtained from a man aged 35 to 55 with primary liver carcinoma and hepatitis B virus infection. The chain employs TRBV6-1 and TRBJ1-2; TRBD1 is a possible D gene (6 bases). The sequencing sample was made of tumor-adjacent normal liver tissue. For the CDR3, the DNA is TGTACCAGCAGTCAAGGGGGGGGATATGGCTACACCTTC. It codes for CTSSQGGGYGYTF.